This T cell receptor (beta chain) was identified in a study of blood T cell repertoires in COVID-19. Turning to the study itself: Sites across the United States, Italy and Spain contributed samples from acute and convalescent COVID-19. The cDNA or gDNA used as material had been derived from T cells, B-cell-depleted T cells, or PBMCs.

The Seattle site enrolled patients during active infection and followed them longitudinally. The CDR3 totals 15 residues. Germline values: CDR1 MNHEY, CDR2 SVGAGI. Trimming left V 2 bases short and J 0 bases short, with 8 bases between. In the original processing: It was from reference gene primer amplification that nucleated cell counts were estimated. The protocol was immunoSEQ multiplex PCR, while the TCRdb copy is restricted to in-frame clones and leaves out a portion. The DNA gave D and trimming, while V, J and clone size come from that table. This repertoire shows about 480,000 clones, approximately 92% found once; its top ten account for roughly 1%.

Sequenced input: peripheral blood. The TCR originated in a man aged 18 to 30 with COVID-19, enrolled during active disease. This chain links TRBV6-5 with TRBJ1-3; D call uncertain. The CDR3, as DNA: TGTGCCAGCAGTTACCGGCGGCCCTCTGGAAACACCATATATTTT. This gives the protein CASSYRRPSGNTIYF.